This T cell receptor beta chain was found in a study of T cells in localized non-small cell lung cancer. Study results and caveats: As only one tumor region underwent sequencing, heterogeneity remains possible. Adjacent lung was found to contain a median roughly 60 of the top 100 tumor clones. Higher blood T cell density went with longer overall survival. Uninvolved adjacent lung showed the highest T cell clonality, exceeding tumor.

The CDR3 spans 16 residues. The germline CDR1 and CDR2 sequences are SEHNR and FQNEAQ (reference sequence). Between the trimmed V and J ends, which lost 4 bases and 2 bases, there was a span of 16 bases. About this clone: Its antigen is still unknown.

Clones were sequenced by immunoSEQ multiplex PCR, and TCRdb holds only the in-frame ones, with some missing. This table has tens of thousands of clones, roughly 88% appearing once. The rearrangement uses TRBV7-9 and TRBJ2-3; D is unresolved. This receptor was obtained from an older male donor with stage III squamous cell lung carcinoma. Sequencing used peripheral blood, obtained before any cancer treatment. DNA for the CDR3: TGTGCCAGCAGCTCGGCCCATCTACGGTTCACAGATACGCAGTATTTT. It translates to CASSSAHLRFTDTQYF.